The 3 T cell receptor beta chains below come from one sample, sequenced in a study of Ad26.COV2.S vaccination and SARS-CoV-2 variants. TCRdb's copy holds only in-frame clones and misses some; the assay was immunoSEQ multiplex PCR. Of about 680,000 clones in the sample, 80% to 90% were seen once. Treatment specified: around 19 received Ad26.COV2.S at low or high dose, single or two shots; 5 received placebo; per-sample allocation not given. Sample collection was performed on day 63 after the first vaccine or placebo injection. The sample here was peripheral blood, taken in a trial of Ad26.COV2.S vaccine versus placebo. These receptors came from a person between 18 and 65 years old who received the Ad26.COV2.S COVID-19 vaccine or a placebo.

The gene calls are TRBV7-2 and TRBJ2-7; 13 bases align to TRBD2. The CDR3 has 13 amino acids. Germline V gene data show CDR1 as SGHTA and CDR2 as FQGNSA. V lost 5 bases, J lost 6 bases, and 1 base stayed unmatched. CDR3 in amino acids: CASSTSGGGEQYF. The CDR3 bases are TGTGCCAGCAGCACTAGCGGGGGGGGCGAGCAGTACTTC.

The rearrangement joins TRBV19 to TRBJ1-1; no clear D. The CDR3 loop spans 12 amino acids. The germline V gene encodes CDR1 LNHDA and CDR2 SQIVND (reference sequence). Deletions cut 10 bases from V and 4 bases from J, with 13 bases between. CDR3 region: CATGLTITEAFF. The CDR3 nucleotides read TGTGCCACCGGACTCACCATCACTGAAGCTTTCTTT.

The V and J genes are TRBV10-1 and TRBJ1-1, with D maybe TRBD1 (5 bases). In germline, CDR1 is WNHNN, CDR2 SYGVQD (reference sequence). The CDR3 is 15 amino acids. V lost 0 bases and J 6 bases, leaving 14 bases between the germline ends. DNA for the CDR3: TGCGCCAGCAGTGAGTCGGGAGAGGGGAGAGCTGAAGCTTTCTTT. It yields the protein CASSESGEGRAEAFF.